This T cell receptor (beta chain) was captured by sequencing in a study of identical twins. Each CDR3 protein gets one entry after TCRdb re-called the 5' RACE reads with MiXCR. The sample yields under 250,000 distinct CDR3 sequences, 12% seen once. Points on this clonotype: The antigen remains unidentified.

After removal of 2 bases from V and 2 bases from J, the junction contained 4 bases not matched to a gene. Germline lookup yields CDR1 MNHEY and CDR2 SVGAGI. CDR3 size: 15 residues. Points from the study as a whole: With abundant cord blood beta clonotypes, insertions were fewer; memory repertoires showed no such pattern.

These same data were also listed under a study on yellow fever vaccine responses in identical twins. That paper adds: It has been reported that, in twins, the vaccine T cell response seemed partly convergent and partly personalized.

This sequence joins TRBV6-5 and TRBJ2-7; 9 nucleotides match TRBD2. The TCR was taken from a woman younger than 30 in good health. The sample taken for sequencing was memory (CD45RO+) T cells sorted from blood. The CDR3 DNA sequence: TGTGCCAGCAGTTACGGGGCGGGAGGGGCCTACGAGCAGTACTTC. It codes for CASSYGAGGAYEQYF.